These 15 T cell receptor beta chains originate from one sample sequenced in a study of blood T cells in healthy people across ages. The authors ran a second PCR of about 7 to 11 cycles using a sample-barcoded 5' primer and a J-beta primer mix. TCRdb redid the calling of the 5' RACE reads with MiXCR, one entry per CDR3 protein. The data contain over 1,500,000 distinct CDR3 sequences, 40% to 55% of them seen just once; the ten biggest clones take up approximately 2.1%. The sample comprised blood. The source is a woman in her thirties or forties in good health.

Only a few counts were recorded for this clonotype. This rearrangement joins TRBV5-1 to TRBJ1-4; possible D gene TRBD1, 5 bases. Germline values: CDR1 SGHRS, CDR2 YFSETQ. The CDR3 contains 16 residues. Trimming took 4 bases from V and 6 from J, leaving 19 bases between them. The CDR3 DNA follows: TGCGCCAGCAGCCCGAGGGGTGGGACGTCGCATGAAAAACTGTTTTTT. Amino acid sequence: CASSPRGGTSHEKLFF.

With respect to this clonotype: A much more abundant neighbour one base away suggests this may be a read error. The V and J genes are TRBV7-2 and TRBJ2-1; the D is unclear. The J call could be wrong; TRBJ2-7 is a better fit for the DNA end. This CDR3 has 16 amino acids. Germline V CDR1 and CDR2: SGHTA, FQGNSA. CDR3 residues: CASSLDRSSSYNEQYF. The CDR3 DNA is TGTGCCAGCAGCTTAGACCGGAGCAGCTCCTACAATGAGCAGTACTTC.

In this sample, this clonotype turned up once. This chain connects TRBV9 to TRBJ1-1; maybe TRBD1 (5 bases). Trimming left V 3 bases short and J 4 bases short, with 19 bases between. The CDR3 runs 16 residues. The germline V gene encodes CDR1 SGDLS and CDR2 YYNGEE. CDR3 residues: CASSDIDSPKTTEAFF. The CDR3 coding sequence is TGTGCCAGCAGCGACATTGACAGCCCTAAGACCACTGAAGCTTTCTTT.

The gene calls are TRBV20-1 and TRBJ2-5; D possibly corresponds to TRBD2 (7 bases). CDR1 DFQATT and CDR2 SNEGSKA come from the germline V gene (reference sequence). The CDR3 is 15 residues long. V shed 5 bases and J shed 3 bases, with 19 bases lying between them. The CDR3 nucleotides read TGCAGTGCTCCCATTGGCGGGGGCCGGGAAGAGACCCAGTACTTC. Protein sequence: CSAPIGGGREETQYF.

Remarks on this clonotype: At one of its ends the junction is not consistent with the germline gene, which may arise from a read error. The chain's CDR3 is CAGSPRDSQETQYF. CDR3 coding DNA: TGTGCCGGCAGCCCCAGGGACAGCCAAGAGACCCAGTACTTC. The V call is TRBV12-3 or TRBV12-4, the J call TRBJ2-5, with 7 bases fitting TRBD1. The CDR3 length is 14 residues.

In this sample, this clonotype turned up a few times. The DNA of the CDR3 is TGCAGCGTTGCAAACAGTGTCTACGAGCAGTACTTC. As protein: CSVANSVYEQYF. V and J are TRBV29-1 and TRBJ2-7; D gene uncertain. Trimming removed 4 bases from V and 3 bases from J, with 10 bases in between. This CDR3 contains 12 residues. CDR1 and CDR2 (germline): SQVTM, ANQGSEA.

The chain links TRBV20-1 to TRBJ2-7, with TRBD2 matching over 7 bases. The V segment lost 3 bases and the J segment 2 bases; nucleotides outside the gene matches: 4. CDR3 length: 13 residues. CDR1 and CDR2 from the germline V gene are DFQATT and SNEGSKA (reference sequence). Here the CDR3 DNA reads TGCAGTGCTAGTGGACTAGAGACCTACGAGCAGTACTTC. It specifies CSASGLETYEQYF.

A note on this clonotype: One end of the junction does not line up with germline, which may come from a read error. The CDR3 spells CSTKGAPGGLRSCNEQFF. DNA for the CDR3: TGCAGTACTAAGGGTGCGCCGGGAGGACTGAGATCCTGCAATGAGCAGTTCTTC. The gene calls are TRBV20-1 and TRBJ2-1, with 7 bases fitting TRBD2. Germline V lookup: CDR1 DFQATT, CDR2 SNEGSKA (reference sequence). The length of the CDR3 is 18 residues.

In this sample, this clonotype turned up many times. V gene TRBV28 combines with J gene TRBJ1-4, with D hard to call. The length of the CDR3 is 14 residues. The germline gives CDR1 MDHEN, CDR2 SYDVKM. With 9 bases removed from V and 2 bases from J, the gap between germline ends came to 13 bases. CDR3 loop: CASRGSGTNEKLFF. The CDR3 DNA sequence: TGTGCCAGTCGGGGTTCTGGGACTAATGAAAAACTGTTTTTT.

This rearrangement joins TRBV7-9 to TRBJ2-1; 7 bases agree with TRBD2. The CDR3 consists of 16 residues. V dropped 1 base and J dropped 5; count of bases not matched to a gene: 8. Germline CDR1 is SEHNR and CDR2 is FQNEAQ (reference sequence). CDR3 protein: CASSLVGGGDNNEQFF. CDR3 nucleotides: TGTGCCAGCAGCTTAGTGGGCGGGGGTGACAACAATGAGCAGTTCTTC. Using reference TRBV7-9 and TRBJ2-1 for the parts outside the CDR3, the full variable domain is DTGVSQNPRHKITKRGQNVTFRCDPISEHNRLYWYRQTLGQGPEFLTYFQNEAQLEKSRLLSDRFSAERPKGSFSTLEIQRTEQGDSAMYLCASSLVGGGDNNEQFFGPGTRLTVL.

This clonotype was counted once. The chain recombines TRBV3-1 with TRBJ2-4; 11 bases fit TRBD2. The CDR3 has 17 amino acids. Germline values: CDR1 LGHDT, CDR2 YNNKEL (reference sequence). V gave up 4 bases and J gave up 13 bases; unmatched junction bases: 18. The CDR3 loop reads CASSRTVGTSGQEIQYF. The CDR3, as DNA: TGTGCCAGCAGCCGTACGGTCGGGACTAGCGGCCAAGAGATCCAGTACTTC.

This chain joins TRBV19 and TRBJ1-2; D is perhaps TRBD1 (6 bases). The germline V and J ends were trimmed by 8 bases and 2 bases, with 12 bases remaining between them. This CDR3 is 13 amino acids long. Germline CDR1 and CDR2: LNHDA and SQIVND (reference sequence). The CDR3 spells CASCTGSNYGYTF. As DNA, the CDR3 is TGTGCCAGTTGCACAGGGTCGAACTATGGCTACACCTTC.

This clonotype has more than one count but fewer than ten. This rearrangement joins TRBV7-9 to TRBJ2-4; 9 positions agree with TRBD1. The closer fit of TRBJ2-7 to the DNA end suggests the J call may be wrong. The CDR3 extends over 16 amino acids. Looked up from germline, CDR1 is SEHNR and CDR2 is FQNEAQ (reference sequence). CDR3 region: CASSSPLGQGSYEQYF. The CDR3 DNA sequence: TGTGCCAGCAGCTCCCCGTTGGGACAGGGAAGCTACGAGCAGTACTTC.

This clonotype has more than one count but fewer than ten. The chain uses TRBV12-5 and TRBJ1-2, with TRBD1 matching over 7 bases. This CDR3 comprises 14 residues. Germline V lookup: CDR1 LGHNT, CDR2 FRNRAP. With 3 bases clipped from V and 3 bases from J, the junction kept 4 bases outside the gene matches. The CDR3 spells CASGFGQAHYGYTF. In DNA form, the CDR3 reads TGTGCTAGTGGTTTCGGACAGGCGCACTATGGCTACACCTTC.

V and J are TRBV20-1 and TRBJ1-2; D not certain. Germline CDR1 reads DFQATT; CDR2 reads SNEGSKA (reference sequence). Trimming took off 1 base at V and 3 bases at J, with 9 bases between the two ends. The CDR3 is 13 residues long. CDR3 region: CSARVGEYYGYTF. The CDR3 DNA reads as TGCAGTGCTAGAGTAGGCGAGTACTATGGCTACACCTTC.